The 22 T cell receptor beta chains given below trace back to one sample, sequenced in a study of cytomegalovirus exposure and HLA in healthy donors. Profiling relied on immunoSEQ multiplex PCR, and the TCRdb table lists in-frame clones only, not all of them. The table has 150,000 to 200,000 clones, around four fifths seen once. The sequenced sample consisted of PBMCs. The source of these receptors is a man younger than 40 in good health and CMV-seropositive.

The V and J genes are TRBV5-1 and TRBJ2-1; D is perhaps TRBD1 (6 bases). The CDR3 has 19 residues. Trimming shortened V by 4 bases and J by 0 bases, and 23 bases separated the two germline ends. Germline V gene sequence: CDR1 SGHRS, CDR2 YFSETQ. The CDR3 DNA reads TGCGCCAGCAGCATTGGAGGTCTTGAGGGGGTCCTCTCCTACAATGAGCAGTTCTTC. Translation gives CASSIGGLEGVLSYNEQFF.

This chain links TRBV18 with TRBJ1-1; TRBD1 might be the D (5 bases). Germline V gene data show CDR1 as KGHSH and CDR2 as LQKENI. This CDR3 region has 13 residues. Trimming cost V 2 bases and J 2 bases, with 6 bases left between them. CDR3 sequence (DNA): TGTGCCAGCTCACCAGACAGCAACACTGAAGCTTTCTTT. It translates to CASSPDSNTEAFF.

The V call is TRBV5-1, the J call TRBJ2-3; 11 nucleotides agree with TRBD2. The ends lost 4 bases at V and 3 bases at J; junction bases unmatched: 7. Per germline, CDR1 SGHRS and CDR2 YFSETQ. This CDR3 contains 16 residues. The CDR3 region is CASSPPVAGGTDTQYF. The CDR3 nucleotides read TGCGCCAGCAGCCCCCCGGTAGCGGGGGGGACAGATACGCAGTATTTT.

V gene TRBV18 combines with J gene TRBJ2-3, with a weak D call TRBD1 (7 bases). Germline lookup yields CDR1 KGHSH and CDR2 LQKENI. The CDR3 runs to 13 residues. Deletions cut 6 bases from V and 5 bases from J, with 12 bases between. The CDR3 loop is CASSAGGRDTQYF. For the CDR3, the DNA is TGTGCCAGCTCCGCAGGGGGGCGAGATACGCAGTATTTT.

In its sample, this clone was seen once. The gene calls are TRBV21-1 and TRBJ2-3; TRBD2, as called in the table, went unchecked against the DNA. TRBV21-1 is reported as a pseudogene. The CDR3 is made up of 16 amino acids. The CDR3 loop is CASSTKRFCSTDTQYF. In nucleotides, the CDR3 is TGTGCCAGCAGCACTAAGCGGTTCTGTAGCACAGATACGCAGTATTTT.

This chain joins TRBV5-4 and TRBJ2-7; 8 bases are shared with TRBD2. The ends lost 5 bases at V and 2 bases at J; junction bases unmatched: 9. Per the germline V gene, CDR1 is SGHNT and CDR2 is YYREEE (reference sequence). The CDR3 totals 15 residues. CDR3 protein: CASRSSGEAPYEQYF. The CDR3 region has the DNA TGTGCCAGCAGAAGTAGCGGGGAAGCGCCCTACGAGCAGTACTTC.

The chain combines TRBV5-6 with TRBJ2-7; D is possibly TRBD2 (6 bases). The germline V and J ends were trimmed by 1 base and 7 bases, with 15 bases remaining between them. From germline, CDR1 is SGHDT and CDR2 YYEEEE. The length of the CDR3 is 14 residues. The CDR3 DNA reads as TGTGCCAGCAGCTTGAGGGACTCCCCTCGGGAGCAGTACTTC. Protein product: CASSLRDSPREQYF.

This chain uses TRBV7-9 with TRBJ1-2; weak D call: TRBD1 (5 bases). Per germline, CDR1 SEHNR and CDR2 FQNEAQ (reference sequence). With 5 bases removed from V and 7 bases from J, the gap between germline ends came to 17 bases. The CDR3 runs 14 residues. CDR3 DNA sequence: TGTGCCAGCAGCCCCCAAGGAGGGGCAGGTGGCTACACCTTC. This codes for CASSPQGGAGGYTF.

This clone was detected once. This chain links TRBV9 with TRBJ2-3; 11 positions match TRBD2. With V trimmed by 4 bases and J by 2 bases, 6 bases remained unmatched. Germline values: CDR1 SGDLS, CDR2 YYNGEE. The CDR3 covers 16 residues. CDR3 in amino acids: CASSPRLAGITDTQYF. In DNA form, the CDR3 reads TGTGCCAGCAGCCCCCGACTAGCGGGGATCACAGATACGCAGTATTTT.

This clone was observed a handful of times. The chain carries TRBV7-8 and TRBJ2-2; D gene ambiguous. V was cut by 5 bases and J by 5 bases, with 9 bases left in between. In germline, CDR1 is SGHVS, CDR2 FQNEAQ. CDR3 length equals 13 residues. CDR3 residues: CASSPLGTGELFF. CDR3 bases: TGTGCCAGCAGCCCCCTCGGGACCGGGGAGCTGTTTTTT. Full variable domain (rest looked up from reference TRBV7-8 and TRBJ2-2): GAGVSQSPRYKVAKRGQDVALRCDPISGHVSLFWYQQALGQGPEFLTYFQNEAQLDKSGLPSDRFFAERPEGSVSTLKIQRTQQEDSAVYLCASSPLGTGELFFGEGSRLTVL.

This chain links TRBV9 with TRBJ2-1, with D perhaps TRBD1 (5 bases). The CDR3 spans 14 residues. With 2 bases removed from V and 0 bases from J, the gap between germline ends came to 6 bases. The germline V gene has CDR1 SGDLS and CDR2 YYNGEE. CDR3 in amino acids: CASSVTASYNEQFF. CDR3 nucleotides: TGTGCCAGCAGCGTGACAGCCTCCTACAATGAGCAGTTCTTC.

J is TRBJ1-1 and V is TRBV7-2, with TRBD1 matching 7 bases. This CDR3 contains 14 residues. CDR1 and CDR2 (germline): SGHTA, FQGNSA. V shed 5 bases and J 1 base; nucleotides not matched to a gene: 4. The DNA for the CDR3 is TGTGCCAGCAGCCCCCAGGGGGGGAACACTGAAGCTTTCTTT. This translates into CASSPQGGNTEAFF. Looking up the rest from reference TRBV7-2 and TRBJ1-1 gives the full variable domain: GAGVSQSPSNKVTEKGKDVELRCDPISGHTALYWYRQSLGQGLEFLIYFQGNSAPDKSGLPSDRFSAERTGGSVSTLTIQRTQQEDSAVYLCASSPQGGNTEAFFGQGTRLTVV.

The gene calls are TRBV4-3 and TRBJ2-7; weak D call: TRBD1 (5 bases). V gave up 1 base and J gave up 5 bases, with 12 bases separating them. CDR1 is LGHNA and CDR2 is YSLEER in the germline V gene. The CDR3 covers 14 residues. Here the CDR3 DNA reads TGCGCCAGCAGCCAAGGGGCAGGGCGGAACGAGCAGTACTTC. It translates to CASSQGAGRNEQYF.

The chain links TRBV4-2 to TRBJ2-3; possible D gene TRBD2, 6 bases. The CDR3 sequence is 13 residues long. CDR1 and CDR2 (germline): LGHNA, YNFKEQ. The ends were cut back, 0 bases at V and 5 bases at J, with 6 bases in the middle. CDR3 protein: CASSQEGGDTQYF. DNA for the CDR3: TGTGCCAGCAGCCAAGAGGGGGGAGATACGCAGTATTTT.

CDR3 amino acids: CASSQDKGTGFTEQYF. CDR3 nucleotides: TGTGCCAGCAGCCAAGATAAGGGGACAGGGTTTACCGAGCAGTACTTC. The chain is built from TRBV14 and TRBJ2-7, with TRBD1 matching 9 bases. With 0 bases clipped from V and 6 bases from J, the junction kept 9 bases outside the gene matches. Per germline, CDR1 SGHDN and CDR2 FVKESK. There are 16 residues in the CDR3.

CDR3 protein: CASRPEALSLTDTQYF. The CDR3, as DNA: TGTGCCAGTAGGCCAGAGGCTCTGAGCCTCACAGATACGCAGTATTTT. The rearrangement links TRBV19 to TRBJ2-3; no firm D call. V was trimmed by 6 bases and J by 2 bases, leaving 18 bases between them. CDR1 and CDR2 (germline): LNHDA, SQIVND (reference sequence). This CDR3 spans 16 amino acids.

This chain joins TRBV7-9 and TRBJ1-2, with 7 bases matching TRBD1. The CDR3 runs to 15 residues. Germline V gene data show CDR1 as SEHNR and CDR2 as FQNEAQ (reference sequence). Germline trimming cut 5 bases from V and 7 bases from J; bases unmatched to any gene: 13. The CDR3 sequence is CASSPTGAPLGGYTF. Written as DNA, the CDR3 is TGTGCCAGCAGCCCTACAGGGGCCCCTTTGGGTGGCTACACCTTC.

The V and J genes are TRBV7-9 and TRBJ2-2; 8 bases line up with TRBD1. The CDR3 runs 17 residues. The germline V gene encodes CDR1 SEHNR and CDR2 FQNEAQ (reference sequence). V was clipped by 5 bases and J by 2 bases; unmatched bases: 10. The CDR3 sequence is CASSPIGQGKNTGELFF. CDR3 coding DNA: TGTGCCAGCAGCCCTATAGGACAGGGAAAAAACACCGGGGAGCTGTTTTTT.

V usage is TRBV6-5 and J usage is TRBJ1-1; no clear D gene. With 5 bases removed from V and 0 bases from J, the gap between germline ends came to 7 bases. The CDR3 loop spans 13 amino acids. Germline assignment: CDR1 MNHEY and CDR2 SVGAGI. CDR3 sequence reads: CASSPGLNTEAFF. The CDR3 DNA reads as TGTGCCAGCAGTCCGGGGTTGAACACTGAAGCTTTCTTT.

The chain combines TRBV19 with TRBJ1-2; 7 bases are shared with TRBD1. Trimming removed 6 bases from V and 7 bases from J; junction bases left unmatched: 8. Germline loops: CDR1 LNHDA, CDR2 SQIVND (reference sequence). This CDR3 spans 13 amino acids. The CDR3 nucleotides are TGTGCCAGTAGCTACGACAGGGACGCTGGCTACACCTTC. Protein: CASSYDRDAGYTF. Based on the CDR3 plus reference TRBV19 and TRBJ1-2, the full variable domain is DGGITQSPKYLFRKEGQNVTLSCEQNLNHDAMYWYRQDPGQGLRLIYYSQIVNDFQKGDIAEGYSVSREKKESFPLTVTSAQKNPTAFYLCASSYDRDAGYTFGSGTRLTVV.

This clone occurred once. V and J are TRBV5-5 and TRBJ2-3; no clear D gene. CDR1 SGHKS and CDR2 YYEKEE come from the germline V gene (reference sequence). Trimming stripped 0 bases from V and 8 bases from J, with 7 bases between. The CDR3 loop spans 12 amino acids. The CDR3 nucleotides are TGTGCCAGCAGCTTGGGAGTAAGTACGCAGTATTTT. It encodes CASSLGVSTQYF.

The rearrangement joins TRBV18 to TRBJ2-7; D may be TRBD2 (6 bases). The V end lost 8 bases, the J end lost 0 bases, and 11 bases lay between the germline ends. The germline V gene encodes CDR1 KGHSH and CDR2 LQKENI. This CDR3 contains 13 residues. The CDR3 spells CASQGGSSYEQYF. The CDR3 DNA sequence: TGTGCCAGCCAAGGAGGGAGCTCCTACGAGCAGTACTTC.